The rows below give T cell receptor beta chains drawn from one sample of a study of blood T cells in healthy people across ages. Each CDR3 protein is one row after TCRdb ran MiXCR on the 5' RACE reads. The repertoire holds roughly 550,000 distinct CDR3 sequences, around 24% seen once, with roughly 9% in the top ten. The same data also contributed to another study, on T cells of mothers and their children.

Source material: blood. These TCRs come from a boy aged 10-17 years in good health. Each CDR3 is given with its conserved first and last residue. A D gene is named only where the DNA matches it firmly. Expanded clones are given a class, and other clones once, few, many or no size at all.

d_gene: TRBD1
v_gene: TRBV20-1
abundance: many
j_gene: TRBJ1-4
len: 16
CDR3aa: CSARKLGQGANEKLFF
CDR3nt: TGCAGTGCTAGAAAACTTGGACAGGGCGCTAATGAAAAACTGTTTTTT

d_gene: .
v_gene: TRBV7-9
abundance: .
j_gene: TRBJ2-5
len: 14
CDR3aa: CASSLDRSHQTLYF
CDR3nt: TGTGCCAGCAGCTTAGATCGGTCCCATCAGACCCTGTACTTC

d_gene: TRBD1
v_gene: TRBV27
abundance: .
j_gene: TRBJ2-1
len: 15
CDR3aa: CASSYPGTGQNEQFF
CDR3nt: TGTGCCAGCAGTTACCCCGGGACAGGGCAAAATGAGCAGTTCTTC

d_gene: .
v_gene: TRBV3-1
abundance: .
j_gene: TRBJ2-5
len: 16
CDR3aa: CASSQGVVWGQETQYF
CDR3nt: TGTGCCAGCAGCCAAGGGGTCGTGTGGGGCCAAGAGACCCAGTACTTC

d_gene: .
v_gene: TRBV28
abundance: few
j_gene: TRBJ1-6
len: 16
CDR3aa: CASSLFGGAYNSPLHF
CDR3nt: TGTGCCAGCAGTTTATTTGGGGGCGCCTATAATTCACCCCTCCACTTT

d_gene: .
v_gene: TRBV20-1
abundance: .
j_gene: TRBJ2-5
len: 13
CDR3aa: CSASLGFEKTQYF
CDR3nt: TGCAGTGCTAGCCTAGGATTCGAAAAGACCCAGTACTTC

d_gene: TRBD1
v_gene: TRBV2
abundance: .
j_gene: TRBJ2-4
len: 14
CDR3aa: CASTIPGQLNIQYF
CDR3nt: TGTGCCAGCACAATCCCGGGACAGCTAAACATTCAGTACTTC

d_gene: TRBD2
v_gene: TRBV4-3
abundance: .
j_gene: TRBJ2-7
len: 15
CDR3aa: CASSQDTSGFDEQYF
CDR3nt: TGCGCCAGCAGCCAAGATACTAGCGGATTTGACGAGCAGTACTTC

d_gene: .
v_gene: TRBV7-2
abundance: .
j_gene: TRBJ2-6
len: 15
CDR3aa: CASSVSVPGANVLTF
CDR3nt: TGTGCCAGCAGCGTCAGCGTACCCGGGGCCAACGTCCTGACTTTC

d_gene: .
v_gene: TRBV3-1
abundance: .
j_gene: TRBJ1-4
len: 15
CDR3aa: CASSQTPFTGEKLFF
CDR3nt: TGTGCCAGCAGCCAAACCCCCTTTACAGGGGAAAAACTGTTTTTT

d_gene: .
v_gene: TRBV7-9
abundance: few
j_gene: TRBJ2-5
len: 13
CDR3aa: CASSPALEETQYF
CDR3nt: TGTGCCAGCAGCCCAGCGTTAGAGGAGACCCAGTACTTC

d_gene: .
v_gene: TRBV18
abundance: few
j_gene: TRBJ1-3
len: 13
CDR3aa: CASDGTSGNTIYF
CDR3nt: TGTGCCAGCGACGGCACCTCTGGAAACACCATATATTTT

d_gene: TRBD2
v_gene: TRBV6-5
abundance: few
j_gene: TRBJ2-3
len: 16
CDR3aa: CASSFGLALDGDTQYF
CDR3nt: TGTGCCAGCAGTTTCGGACTAGCTCTGGATGGGGATACGCAGTATTTT

d_gene: .
v_gene: TRBV28
abundance: .
j_gene: TRBJ2-2
len: 16
CDR3aa: CASSPGRGKNTGELFF
CDR3nt: TGTGCCAGCAGTCCCGGCAGGGGCAAAAACACCGGGGAGCTGTTTTTT

d_gene: .
v_gene: TRBV10-3
abundance: .
j_gene: TRBJ1-5
len: 15
CDR3aa: CAISEMGKPYQPQHF
CDR3nt: TGTGCCATCAGTGAAATGGGTAAACCCTATCAGCCCCAGCATTTT

d_gene: .
v_gene: TRBV5-1
abundance: few
j_gene: TRBJ2-6
len: 17
CDR3aa: CASSSLTGSSGANVLTF
CDR3nt: TGCGCCAGCAGCTCCCTCACAGGGAGCTCTGGGGCCAACGTCCTGACTTTC

d_gene: TRBD1
v_gene: TRBV9
abundance: .
j_gene: TRBJ2-5
len: 14
CDR3aa: CASSVGRGRETQYF
CDR3nt: TGTGCCAGCAGCGTAGGCAGGGGGCGAGAGACCCAGTACTTC

d_gene: TRBD2
v_gene: TRBV9
abundance: few
j_gene: TRBJ2-3
len: 17
CDR3aa: CASSVGTSGSMTDTQYF
CDR3nt: TGTGCCAGCAGCGTCGGGACTAGCGGGAGTATGACAGATACGCAGTATTTT

d_gene: .
v_gene: TRBV7-6
abundance: .
j_gene: TRBJ2-1
len: 14
CDR3aa: CASGRLRSYNEQFF
CDR3nt: TGTGCCAGCGGGAGGTTGAGGTCCTACAATGAGCAGTTCTTC

d_gene: .
v_gene: TRBV28
abundance: .
j_gene: TRBJ1-2
len: 12
CDR3aa: CASSLSHLGYTF
CDR3nt: TGTGCCAGCAGTTTGTCCCATTTGGGCTACACCTTC

d_gene: .
v_gene: TRBV4-3
abundance: few
j_gene: TRBJ1-3
len: 14
CDR3aa: CASSQGTKGNTIYF
CDR3nt: TGCGCCAGCAGCCAAGGGACGAAAGGAAACACCATATATTTT

d_gene: TRBD2
v_gene: TRBV20-1
abundance: few
j_gene: TRBJ2-3
len: 15
CDR3aa: CSARGGSGGTDTQYF
CDR3nt: TGCAGTGCTAGAGGCGGTAGCGGGGGCACAGATACGCAGTATTTT

d_gene: .
v_gene: TRBV5-1
abundance: few
j_gene: TRBJ2-7
len: 14
CDR3aa: CASSFKGFPYEQYF
CDR3nt: TGCGCCAGCAGCTTTAAAGGGTTTCCGTACGAGCAGTACTTC

d_gene: .
v_gene: TRBV7-2
abundance: many
j_gene: TRBJ2-5
len: 14
CDR3aa: CASSPDYLQETQYF
CDR3nt: TGTGCCAGCAGCCCCGACTACCTTCAAGAGACCCAGTACTTC

d_gene: .
v_gene: TRBV4-3
abundance: few
j_gene: TRBJ2-7
len: 15
CDR3aa: CASSQGLRGYYEQYF
CDR3nt: TGCGCCAGCAGCCAAGGATTGAGGGGGTACTACGAGCAGTACTTC

d_gene: .
v_gene: TRBV29-1
abundance: .
j_gene: TRBJ2-7
len: 12
CDR3aa: CSVAGSGYEQYF
CDR3nt: TGCAGCGTTGCGGGGAGCGGCTACGAGCAGTACTTC

d_gene: .
v_gene: TRBV20-1
abundance: .
j_gene: TRBJ2-7
len: 14
CDR3aa: CSAQAWTLPYEQYF
CDR3nt: TGCAGTGCCCAGGCATGGACCCTGCCCTACGAGCAGTACTTC

d_gene: .
v_gene: TRBV24-1
abundance: .
j_gene: TRBJ2-7
len: 14
CDR3aa: CATSKTGPMGEQYF
CDR3nt: TGTGCCACCAGCAAGACAGGTCCCATGGGCGAGCAGTACTTC